The 26 T cell receptor beta chains below come from one sample, sequenced in a study of vaccination and CD4 T cells after COVID-19. MiXCR, applied by TCRdb to the PCR reads, yields one record per CDR3 protein. Among about 19,000 distinct CDR3 sequences listed, around 64% were seen once. The source was CD4+ T cells from blood, collected after SARS-CoV-2 vaccination. The receptors derive from a human donor who had recovered from COVID-19.

As regards this clonotype: No conserved phenylalanine or tryptophan ends this CDR3, so it is likely a read error. The chain employs TRBV2 and TRBJ1-6; D call uncertain. The CDR3 runs to 15 residues. Trimming took off 1 base at V and 7 bases at J, with 11 bases between the two ends. Germline-derived CDR1 and CDR2 are SNHLY and FYNNEI. In DNA, the CDR3 is TGTGCCAGCAGTGAAGTTGGCTACCGGAATTCACCCCTCCACCTT. Translating it yields CASSEVGYRNSPLHL.

The rearrangement links TRBV30 to TRBJ1-6; D remains unclear. The CDR3 consists of 12 residues. Germline-derived CDR1 and CDR2 are GTSNPN and SVGIG (reference sequence). The V gene lost 0 bases and the J gene lost 11 bases, with 8 bases spanning the gap. The CDR3 coding sequence is TGTGCCTGGAGTGTTATGGATCCACCCCTCCACTTT. Its protein product is CAWSVMDPPLHF.

The rearrangement links TRBV28 to TRBJ1-5; TRBD1 is a possible D gene (6 bases). V shed 9 bases and J shed 4 bases, with 13 bases lying between them. From germline, CDR1 is MDHEN and CDR2 SYDVKM. This CDR3 spans 13 amino acids. The DNA of the CDR3 is TGTGCCAGTAAGTTAGGGGGGAATCAGCCCCAGCATTTT. It specifies CASKLGGNQPQHF.

V and J are TRBV5-4 and TRBJ2-3; the match to TRBD2 covers 7 bases. This CDR3 region has 13 residues. Germline CDR1 and CDR2: SGHNT and YYREEE (reference sequence). With 4 bases clipped from V and 3 bases from J, the junction kept 2 bases outside the gene matches. CDR3 sequence: CASSREVTDTQYF. For the CDR3, the DNA is TGTGCCAGCAGCCGGGAGGTTACAGATACGCAGTATTTT.

The V and J genes are TRBV30 and TRBJ2-2; 8 bases agree with TRBD2. V trimming: 4 bases; J trimming: 5 bases; junction bases outside the gene matches: 12. CDR1 GTSNPN and CDR2 SVGIG come from the germline V gene (reference sequence). The CDR3 spans 16 residues. In nucleotides, the CDR3 is TGTGCCTGGACCAGCCGACCGGCGGGAGGAACCGGGGAGCTGTTTTTT. Protein sequence: CAWTSRPAGGTGELFF.

This clonotype has more than one count but fewer than ten. The rearrangement joins TRBV20-1 to TRBJ2-6; 11 nucleotides line up with TRBD2. J gave up 2 bases and V 0 bases, and 3 bases lay outside the gene matches. CDR1 is DFQATT and CDR2 is SNEGSKA in the germline V gene (reference sequence). This CDR3 has 17 residues. The CDR3 region has the DNA TGCAGTGCTAGAGATCTAGCGGGAGGAACTGGGGCCAACGTCCTGACTTTC. As protein: CSARDLAGGTGANVLTF.

This chain joins TRBV28 and TRBJ2-2; 12 bases line up with TRBD2. Looked up from germline, CDR1 is MDHEN and CDR2 is SYDVKM. The junction had 6 bases not matched to a gene; V was cut back by 7 bases and J by 6 bases. CDR3 length equals 15 residues. DNA for the CDR3: TGTGCCAGCAACCCACTAGCGGGAGGTGCCGGGGAGCTGTTTTTT. Translation: CASNPLAGGAGELFF.

The chain's CDR3 is CASSLGQGETQYF. CDR3 DNA sequence: TGTGCCAGCAGCTTAGGGCAAGGGGAGACCCAGTACTTC. This chain joins TRBV7-3 and TRBJ2-5; D is unclear. The ends were cut back, 2 bases at V and 5 bases at J, with 9 bases in the middle. Germline V lookup: CDR1 SGHTA, CDR2 FQGTGA. The length of the CDR3 is 13 residues.

This clonotype was seen a few times. The chain couples TRBV18 to TRBJ1-5; D is unresolved. V was cut by 5 bases and J by 6 bases, with 8 bases left in between. Germline V CDR1 and CDR2: KGHSH, LQKENI. The CDR3 extends over 12 amino acids. The CDR3 DNA is TGTGCCAGCTCAACCCGGGGTCAGCCCCAGCATTTT. This codes for CASSTRGQPQHF.

V gene TRBV12-3 or TRBV12-4 combines with J gene TRBJ1-6; possible D gene TRBD1, 5 bases. The V and J ends lost 2 bases and 7 bases respectively, with 15 bases between them. The CDR3 has 16 residues. The CDR3 protein is CASSLRLGVGNSPLHF. The CDR3 nucleotides read TGTGCCAGCAGTTTAAGGCTAGGGGTCGGCAATTCACCCCTCCACTTT.

The rearrangement joins TRBV10-1 to TRBJ2-3; D is unresolved. With 0 bases removed from V and 6 bases from J, the gap between germline ends came to 10 bases. The CDR3 covers 14 residues. The germline V gene has CDR1 WNHNN and CDR2 SYGVQD (reference sequence). CDR3 DNA: TGCGCCAGCAGTGAGTCTACTTCCTCTGATACGCAGTATTTT. Its translation: CASSESTSSDTQYF.

Of note for this clonotype: The junction does not match germline at one end; this may be a read error. The J gene is TRBJ2-7, the V gene TRBV27; D not certain. The CDR3 length is 13 residues. Germline V gene data show CDR1 as MNHEY and CDR2 as SMNVEV (reference sequence). In DNA, the CDR3 is TGTGCCAGCAGTCTATCCCCCAGGAGTGAGCAGTACTTC. This encodes CASSLSPRSEQYF.

This chain joins TRBV7-9 and TRBJ2-5; D perhaps matches TRBD2 (6 bases). V was shortened by 0 bases and J by 4 bases, with 6 bases between the two germline ends. Germline values: CDR1 SEHNR, CDR2 FQNEAQ (reference sequence). The CDR3 totals 13 residues. CDR3 nucleotide sequence: TGTGCCAGCAGCTTAGCGGGGGGAGAGACCCAGTACTTC. Encoded protein: CASSLAGGETQYF. Filled out from reference TRBV7-9 and TRBJ2-5, the complete variable domain reads DTGVSQNPRHKITKRGQNVTFRCDPISEHNRLYWYRQTLGQGPEFLTYFQNEAQLEKSRLLSDRFSAERPKGSFSTLEIQRTEQGDSAMYLCASSLAGGETQYFGPGTRLLVL.

This clonotype turned up a few times. This chain uses TRBV7-3 with TRBJ2-5; unclear D gene. The CDR3 is 15 residues long. Germline-derived CDR1 and CDR2 are SGHTA and FQGTGA. The V and J ends lost 1 base and 5 bases respectively, with 14 bases between them. CDR3 sequence reads: CASSLKGIVYETQYF. CDR3 bases: TGTGCCAGCAGCTTAAAGGGAATTGTTTACGAGACCCAGTACTTC.

This chain connects TRBV20-1 to TRBJ1-2, with 7 nucleotides matching TRBD1. CDR1 and CDR2 (germline): DFQATT, SNEGSKA (reference sequence). V lost 6 bases, J lost 5 bases, and 12 bases stayed unmatched. There are 14 residues in the CDR3. CDR3 nucleotide sequence: TGCAGTGCGTTGTTCCGACAGGGCGGGTATGGCTACACCTTC. It codes for CSALFRQGGYGYTF.

V is TRBV7-2 and J is TRBJ2-3; D remains ambiguous. Trimming stripped 3 bases from V and 5 bases from J, with 6 bases between. CDR3 length equals 12 residues. Germline V lookup: CDR1 SGHTA, CDR2 FQGNSA. CDR3 amino acids: CASSLIVDTQYF. The DNA for the CDR3 is TGTGCCAGCAGCTTGATAGTAGATACGCAGTATTTT.

The chain links TRBV5-1 to TRBJ2-5, with D hard to call. The germline V gene encodes CDR1 SGHRS and CDR2 YFSETQ. The V end lost 0 bases, the J end lost 5 bases, and 14 bases lay between the germline ends. The CDR3 is 15 residues long. The DNA for the CDR3 is TGCGCCAGCAGCTTGGCGGGCTCCGGTGCTGAGACCCAGTACTTC. It encodes CASSLAGSGAETQYF.

The table lists this clonotype with a few counts. The J gene is TRBJ1-5, the V gene TRBV19; no clear D. This CDR3 is 13 amino acids long. V was pared by 4 bases and J by 10 bases, with 14 bases between. In germline, CDR1 is LNHDA, CDR2 SQIVND (reference sequence). CDR3 sequence reads: CASSTSSRGPQHF. CDR3 nucleotide sequence: TGTGCCAGTAGTACGTCGAGCCGGGGTCCCCAGCATTTT.

This clonotype was seen a handful of times. The chain's CDR3 is CSASLGQDGSPLHF. The CDR3 coding sequence is TGCAGTGCTAGCCTTGGACAGGATGGATCACCCCTCCACTTT. The rearrangement links TRBV20-1 to TRBJ1-6; TRBD1 agrees at 7 bases. Looked up from germline, CDR1 is DFQATT and CDR2 is SNEGSKA (reference sequence). This CDR3 contains 14 residues. V dropped 3 bases and J dropped 10; count of bases not matched to a gene: 9.

The chain has TRBV2 and TRBJ1-5; the D gene is possibly TRBD1 (6 bases). The CDR3 length is 14 residues. Germline-derived CDR1 and CDR2 are SNHLY and FYNNEI. V lost 6 bases and J lost 4, with 13 bases in between. The CDR3 loop reads CASSLGRGNQPQHF. In DNA form, the CDR3 reads TGTGCCAGCAGCCTTGGGAGGGGGAATCAGCCCCAGCATTTT. The full variable domain, rest sourced from reference TRBV2 and TRBJ1-5, is EPEVTQTPSHQVTQMGQEVILRCVPISNHLYFYWYRQILGQKVEFLVSFYNNEISEKSEIFDDQFSVERPDGSNFTLKIRSTKLEDSAMYFCASSLGRGNQPQHFGDGTRLSIL.

The chain uses TRBV20-1 and TRBJ2-5, with 11 bases identical to TRBD2. The V and J ends lost 3 bases and 4 bases, in that order; junction bases with no gene match: 10. Germline V CDR1 and CDR2: DFQATT, SNEGSKA (reference sequence). This CDR3 comprises 16 residues. The CDR3 loop is CSARVYSGRALETQYF. CDR3 nucleotide sequence: TGCAGTGCTAGGGTTTATAGCGGGAGGGCCTTAGAGACCCAGTACTTC.

The rearrangement joins TRBV19 to TRBJ1-2; D ambiguous. This CDR3 contains 12 residues. CDR1 LNHDA and CDR2 SQIVND come from the germline V gene (reference sequence). V was pared by 9 bases and J by 7 bases, with 15 bases between. CDR3 DNA sequence: TGTGCCAGCAAATCAGGACGAGGTGGCTACACCTTC. Translating it yields CASKSGRGGYTF.

The chain employs TRBV11-2 and TRBJ1-1; a possible D gene is TRBD1 (5 bases). Trimming removed 5 bases at V and 1 base at J, with 14 bases between. Germline V gives CDR1 SGHAT, CDR2 FQNNGV. The CDR3 contains 15 residues. The CDR3 here is CASSQEGRPNTEAFF. CDR3 in DNA: TGTGCCAGCAGCCAGGAGGGGCGGCCGAACACTGAAGCTTTCTTT.

This rearrangement joins TRBV4-2 to TRBJ2-2; 9 nucleotides agree with TRBD1. CDR1 is LGHNA, CDR2 YNFKEQ, per germline. This CDR3 spans 19 amino acids. V dropped 0 bases and J dropped 5; count of bases not matched to a gene: 13. DNA of the CDR3: TGTGCCAGCAGCCAAGAGGTGGGGGGAAGGACAGGGGTGACCGGGGAGCTGTTTTTT. Residues: CASSQEVGGRTGVTGELFF.

V is TRBV29-1 and J is TRBJ2-4; the D is unclear. V was cut by 5 bases and J by 6 bases, with 8 bases left in between. CDR3 length equals 11 residues. Germline-derived CDR1 and CDR2 are SQVTM and ANQGSEA. The CDR3 protein is CSVLAGNIQYF. CDR3 sequence (DNA): TGCAGCGTTTTAGCCGGAAACATTCAGTACTTC.

This clonotype came up once. The chain recombines TRBV20-1 with TRBJ2-1, with D perhaps TRBD1 (5 bases). The CDR3 has 13 residues. V lost 1 base and J lost 4, with 8 bases in between. The V gene's germline CDR1 is DFQATT and CDR2 SNEGSKA (reference sequence). The CDR3 DNA is TGCAGTGCTAGAGGGACAACTTACAATGAGCAGTTCTTC. It codes for CSARGTTYNEQFF.